This T cell receptor beta chain was sequenced during a study of cytomegalovirus exposure and HLA in healthy donors. As for the study in general: The 95 million to 120 million unique TCR beta sequences, from roughly 170 million T cells, were found by an earlier analysis. From HLA-typed donors, an early data release held tens of millions of unique TCRs. Overall study results and limits: Analysis was carried out at a later point, and it linked a missense DCLRE1C variant to TCR beta V- and J-gene trimming.

Germline V gene data show CDR1 as MNHNS and CDR2 as SASEGT. There are 14 residues in the CDR3. V was clipped by 5 bases and J by 3 bases; unmatched bases: 4. The PCR was carried out with 60 Vbeta primers and 13 Jbeta primers. Clones were sequenced by immunoSEQ multiplex PCR, and TCRdb holds only the in-frame ones, with some missing. This sample has 100,000 to 120,000 clones, with under 70% found just once. In this sample, this clone turned up a few times. What it binds is not known. The donors (healthy individuals) were bone marrow donors. The sequenced sample was PBMCs. The rearrangement uses TRBV6-1 and TRBJ1-1, with 9 bases identical to TRBD1. The sequence derives from a man aged 18 to 30 in good health and CMV-seropositive. This CDR3 is CASSRDREDTEAFF. The DNA for the CDR3 is TGTGCCAGCAGTAGGGACAGGGAGGACACTGAAGCTTTCTTT.